These T cell receptor beta chains were read from a single sample in a study of CD8 T cells in Susac syndrome. MiXCR, applied by TCRdb to the immunoSEQ multiplex PCR reads, yields one record per CDR3 protein. This sample carries roughly 110,000 distinct CDR3 sequences, approximately 94% of them seen once, and the ten largest clones take over 0.35%. Sequences were obtained from CD8+ T cells from PBMCs. The receptors were sampled from a human donor with Susac syndrome. The CDR3 runs from the conserved cysteine through the conserved F or W. The D gene is left open where the match is weak. Rows may omit the clone size; those that give it use once, few, many or a size class.

j_gene: TRBJ2-1; v_gene: TRBV9; d_gene: -; abundance: -; CDR3nt: TGTGCCAGCAGCGGCAGGGCCGGGGATGAGCAGTTCTTC; CDR3aa: CASSGRAGDEQFF
j_gene: TRBJ2-5; v_gene: TRBV7-9; d_gene: -; abundance: -; CDR3nt: TGTGCCAGCAAAGGCTTGGAGACCCAGTACTTC; CDR3aa: CASKGLETQYF
j_gene: TRBJ2-3; v_gene: TRBV12-5; d_gene: -; abundance: -; CDR3nt: TGTGCTAGTGGTTTCAAGGCGGCAGCTTTAGATACGCAGTATTTT; CDR3aa: CASGFKAAALDTQYF
j_gene: TRBJ2-1; v_gene: TRBV14; d_gene: TRBD1; abundance: -; CDR3nt: TGTGCCAGCAGCCGAGGGACAGCCTCTTCCAATGAGCAGTTCTTC; CDR3aa: CASSRGTASSNEQFF
j_gene: TRBJ2-3; v_gene: TRBV9; d_gene: TRBD2; abundance: -; CDR3nt: TGTGCCAGCAGCGCAGGACTAGCGGGGACCACAGATACGCAGTATTTT; CDR3aa: CASSAGLAGTTDTQYF
j_gene: TRBJ2-6; v_gene: TRBV7-2; d_gene: -; abundance: -; CDR3nt: TGTGCCAGCAGCTTAAACGGCGGGGCAGGGGCCAACGTCCTGACTTTC; CDR3aa: CASSLNGGAGANVLTF
j_gene: TRBJ1-1; v_gene: TRBV7-3; d_gene: -; abundance: -; CDR3nt: TGTGCCAGCAGCTTTACAGAAAACACTGAAGCTTTCTTT; CDR3aa: CASSFTENTEAFF
j_gene: TRBJ2-7; v_gene: TRBV7-2; d_gene: -; abundance: -; CDR3nt: TGTGCCAGCAGTCGTCGAGCCTACGAGCAGTACTTC; CDR3aa: CASSRRAYEQYF
j_gene: TRBJ2-7; v_gene: TRBV7-9; d_gene: -; abundance: -; CDR3nt: TGTGCCAGCAGCCGACCCGCCTACGAGCAGTACTTC; CDR3aa: CASSRPAYEQYF
j_gene: TRBJ2-3; v_gene: TRBV15; d_gene: TRBD2; abundance: -; CDR3nt: TGTGCCACCAGCCATATTGGGACTACCTCCACAGATACGCAGTATTTT; CDR3aa: CATSHIGTTSTDTQYF
j_gene: TRBJ1-1; v_gene: TRBV20-1; d_gene: -; abundance: -; CDR3nt: TGCAGTGCTAGTGGGGCAGGGACGGATGAAGCTTTCTTT; CDR3aa: CSASGAGTDEAFF
j_gene: TRBJ1-1; v_gene: TRBV7-9; d_gene: TRBD1; abundance: -; CDR3nt: TGTGCCAGCAGCTTAGCATCACAGGGGGGTGACACTGAAGCTTTCTTT; CDR3aa: CASSLASQGGDTEAFF
j_gene: TRBJ2-7; v_gene: TRBV27; d_gene: -; abundance: -; CDR3nt: TGTGCCAGCAGCATCGGTTGGGACGGGGCCTACGAGCAGTACTTC; CDR3aa: CASSIGWDGAYEQYF
j_gene: TRBJ2-7; v_gene: TRBV27; d_gene: -; abundance: -; CDR3nt: TGTGCCAGCAGTTTATCCGGGGGCGAGGCCGAGCAGTACTTC; CDR3aa: CASSLSGGEAEQYF
j_gene: TRBJ1-1; v_gene: TRBV15; d_gene: -; abundance: -; CDR3nt: TGTGCCACCAGCGAACGGCGGGGGAACACTGAAGCTTTCTTT; CDR3aa: CATSERRGNTEAFF
j_gene: TRBJ2-1; v_gene: TRBV20-1; d_gene: -; abundance: -; CDR3nt: TGCAGTGCTAGAGATGTGGGGGTCGGATACAATGAGCAGTTCTTC; CDR3aa: CSARDVGVGYNEQFF
j_gene: TRBJ1-5; v_gene: TRBV9; d_gene: -; abundance: once; CDR3nt: TGTGCCAGCAGCGAACAGGGCTTCGATCAGCCCCAGCATTTT; CDR3aa: CASSEQGFDQPQHF
j_gene: TRBJ2-3; v_gene: TRBV13; d_gene: TRBD1; abundance: -; CDR3nt: TGTGCCAGCAGCCCCCGGGACAGGGGCAGGGATACGCAGTATTTT; CDR3aa: CASSPRDRGRDTQYF
j_gene: TRBJ1-2; v_gene: TRBV25-1; d_gene: -; abundance: -; CDR3nt: TGTGCCAGCAGTGATCTCAATGGCGGGGGAGACTTCTATGGCTACACCTTC; CDR3aa: CASSDLNGGGDFYGYTF
j_gene: TRBJ2-4; v_gene: TRBV2; d_gene: -; abundance: -; CDR3nt: TGTGCCAGCAGTGAAGCTTGGGACTCAACCAAAAACATTCAGTACTTC; CDR3aa: CASSEAWDSTKNIQYF
j_gene: TRBJ2-7; v_gene: TRBV13; d_gene: TRBD1; abundance: -; CDR3nt: TGTGCCAGCAGCGCCCCGGACAGGGGTGGCGAGCAGTACTTC; CDR3aa: CASSAPDRGGEQYF
j_gene: TRBJ1-6; v_gene: TRBV20-1; d_gene: TRBD1; abundance: -; CDR3nt: TGCAGTGCCAGGGAGGGACAGGGGATGAATAATTCACCCCTCCACTTT; CDR3aa: CSAREGQGMNNSPLHF
j_gene: TRBJ2-3; v_gene: TRBV27; d_gene: -; abundance: -; CDR3nt: TGTGCCAGCATCTATGAGGGGCCAGATACGCAGTATTTT; CDR3aa: CASIYEGPDTQYF
j_gene: TRBJ2-5; v_gene: TRBV2; d_gene: -; abundance: -; CDR3nt: TGTGCCAGCACCGGCCAAGAGACCCAGTACTTC; CDR3aa: CASTGQETQYF
j_gene: TRBJ2-2; v_gene: TRBV12-3/TRBV12-4; d_gene: -; abundance: medium-sized; CDR3nt: TGTGCCAGCAGTCCGAACACCGGGGAGCTGTTTTTT; CDR3aa: CASSPNTGELFF
j_gene: TRBJ2-1; v_gene: TRBV5-6; d_gene: -; abundance: -; CDR3nt: TGTGCCAGCAGCTTGACGGCCGCCGGCAATGAGCAGTTCTTC; CDR3aa: CASSLTAAGNEQFF
j_gene: TRBJ2-3; v_gene: TRBV18; d_gene: -; abundance: -; CDR3nt: TGTGCCAGCTCACCGTATGCCGGGGTCAGAGACACAGATACGCAGTATTTT; CDR3aa: CASSPYAGVRDTDTQYF
j_gene: TRBJ2-2; v_gene: TRBV6-2/TRBV6-3; d_gene: -; abundance: -; CDR3nt: TGTGCCAGCAGCTTCTCCCCAGTGGGACATCGTGCCACCGGGGAGCTGTTTTTT; CDR3aa: CASSFSPVGHRATGELFF